These 19 T cell receptor beta chains were all obtained from the same sample, sequenced in a study of shared clonotypes between healthy human individuals. Assay used: immunoSEQ multiplex PCR; TCRdb lists only in-frame clones, some missing. The table has about 1.5 million clones, around 95% seen once. The sample comprised naive CD4+ T cells sorted from blood. The subset was: CD45RA+ positively selected. These receptors were obtained from a man aged 30 to 45 in good health.

The genes are TRBV6-5 and TRBJ2-7, with unresolved D. Deletions cut 0 bases from V and 3 bases from J, with 9 bases between. This CDR3 region has 14 residues. CDR1 and CDR2 (germline): MNHEY, SVGAGI. For the CDR3, the DNA is TGTGCCAGCAGTTACTCGATCCTGGGCTACGAGCAGTACTTC. The encoded protein is CASSYSILGYEQYF.

This rearrangement joins TRBV18 to TRBJ2-3, with D possibly being TRBD2 (5 bases). The CDR3 consists of 17 residues. Germline CDR1 KGHSH, CDR2 LQKENI. The V and J ends lost 3 bases and 2 bases respectively, with 18 bases between them. The CDR3, as DNA: TGTGCCAGCTCACCGCCGACCATGTTGGGAGACACAGATACGCAGTATTTT. Translation: CASSPPTMLGDTDTQYF.

V and J are TRBV9 and TRBJ2-7, with D unclear. V was trimmed by 4 bases and J by 7 bases, leaving 18 bases between them. The CDR3 runs 14 residues. The germline gives CDR1 SGDLS, CDR2 YYNGEE. The CDR3 sequence: CASSPDHSDGEQYF. The CDR3 nucleotides are TGTGCCAGCAGCCCGGACCACTCGGATGGTGAGCAGTACTTC.

In nucleotides, the CDR3 is TGCGCCAGCAGGACGGGACTAGCGGGAGGAAATGAGCAGTTCTTC. Translated: CASRTGLAGGNEQFF. V gene TRBV5-1 combines with J gene TRBJ2-1, with 15 bases fitting TRBD2. The CDR3 runs 15 residues. CDR1 SGHRS and CDR2 YFSETQ come from the germline V gene. V gave up 5 bases and J gave up 7 bases; unmatched junction bases: 4.

This clone occurred once. The chain couples TRBV2 to TRBJ1-4; TRBD1 might be the D (6 bases). Germline CDR1 reads SNHLY; CDR2 reads FYNNEI. V lost 6 bases to trimming and J lost 6 bases, with 14 bases between them. There are 14 residues in the CDR3. CDR3 nucleotide sequence: TGTGCCAGCAGGGACAGCGGAAGTCATGAAAAACTGTTTTTT. Its translation is CASRDSGSHEKLFF.

The chain employs TRBV4-3 and TRBJ2-3; 7 bases agree with TRBD2. With 5 bases clipped from V and 2 bases from J, the junction kept 13 bases outside the gene matches. CDR3 length: 17 amino acids. Looked up from germline, CDR1 is LGHNA and CDR2 is YSLEER. The CDR3 protein is CASSSPTSSGLTDTQYF. The CDR3 DNA sequence: TGCGCCAGCAGCTCTCCCACCTCTAGCGGACTCACAGATACGCAGTATTTT.

The chain carries TRBV2 and TRBJ2-5; 7 nucleotides match TRBD1. This CDR3 has 14 residues. Trimming at V came to 6 bases and at J to 5 bases, leaving 9 bases not matched to a gene. Germline lookup yields CDR1 SNHLY and CDR2 FYNNEI. CDR3 nucleotide sequence: TGTGCCAGCAGCCAACAGGGGCAGGGTGAGACCCAGTACTTC. The encoded protein is CASSQQGQGETQYF. Filled out from reference TRBV2 and TRBJ2-5, the complete variable domain reads EPEVTQTPSHQVTQMGQEVILRCVPISNHLYFYWYRQILGQKVEFLVSFYNNEISEKSEIFDDQFSVERPDGSNFTLKIRSTKLEDSAMYFCASSQQGQGETQYFGPGTRLLVL.

V usage is TRBV14 and J usage is TRBJ2-7, with D hard to call. Germline CDR1 SGHDN, CDR2 FVKESK. Trimming pared 2 bases from V and 1 base from J, leaving 6 bases between. The CDR3 is 13 residues long. DNA of the CDR3: TGTGCCAGCAGCCAATTGGATTCCTACGAGCAGTACTTC. This encodes CASSQLDSYEQYF.

The genes are TRBV4-3 and TRBJ2-1; D may be TRBD2 (6 bases). Per germline, CDR1 LGHNA and CDR2 YSLEER. This CDR3 comprises 15 residues. V lost 3 bases and J 3 bases, leaving 12 bases between the germline ends. For the CDR3, the DNA is TGCGCCAGCAGCCAGGGCGGGACCAGCTACAATGAGCAGTTCTTC. It encodes CASSQGGTSYNEQFF.

The chain recombines TRBV11-2 with TRBJ2-3; D is unresolved. The V gene lost 1 base and the J gene lost 5 bases, with 10 bases spanning the gap. This CDR3 has 14 residues. Germline CDR1 reads SGHAT; CDR2 reads FQNNGV. The CDR3 region is CASSLVVVVDTQYF. The DNA of the CDR3 is TGTGCCAGCAGCTTAGTTGTAGTCGTAGATACGCAGTATTTT.

CDR3 in DNA: TGTGCCAGCGTCGTGGGGGATACGCAGTATTTT. Translation gives CASVVGDTQYF. This sequence joins TRBV5-4 and TRBJ2-3, with no clear D. Germline CDR1 SGHNT, CDR2 YYREEE (reference sequence). This CDR3 is 11 amino acids long. V lost 7 bases to trimming and J lost 6 bases, with 9 bases between them.

Written as DNA, the CDR3 is TGTGCCAGCAGTCGCTCAGGAAGGGGGTTTGCCAAAAACATTCAGTACTTC. Its protein is CASSRSGRGFAKNIQYF. V usage is TRBV28 and J usage is TRBJ2-4, with D possibly TRBD1 on 6 matching bases. The CDR3 extends over 17 amino acids. The germline V and J ends were trimmed by 5 bases and 1 base, with 18 bases remaining between them. CDR1 is MDHEN, CDR2 SYDVKM, per germline.

V gene TRBV15 combines with J gene TRBJ1-5; D may be TRBD1 (6 bases). The CDR3 has 17 residues. V dropped 5 bases and J dropped 1 base, with 18 bases sitting between them. Germline V gene lookup returns CDR1 LNHNV and CDR2 YYDKDF (reference sequence). The CDR3 nucleotides read TGTGCCACCAGCTCCTCATCCGACAGGAGCAGCAATCAGCCCCAGCATTTT. Its translation is CATSSSSDRSSNQPQHF.

This clone was seen just once. The V gene is TRBV10-3, the J gene TRBJ2-1, with 10 positions matching TRBD1. The V and J ends lost 6 bases and 2 bases, in that order; junction bases with no gene match: 7. The CDR3 is made up of 16 amino acids. Germline CDR1 ENHRY, CDR2 SYGVKD. CDR3 in DNA: TGTGCCATCAGACCAGAGACAGGGGGCGCCTACAATGAGCAGTTCTTC. Protein: CAIRPETGGAYNEQFF.

The chain carries TRBV7-2 and TRBJ2-5, with D maybe TRBD2 (5 bases). The ends were cut back, 5 bases at V and 2 bases at J, with 21 bases in the middle. The CDR3 runs to 17 residues. Germline values: CDR1 SGHTA, CDR2 FQGNSA. The CDR3 here is CASSPGRRQTLQETQYF. DNA for the CDR3: TGTGCCAGCAGCCCCGGGCGGAGGCAGACCCTACAAGAGACCCAGTACTTC.

In DNA, the CDR3 is TGTGCCAGCTCACCAAAAGGACTAGCCACGGTGAATGAGCAGTTCTTC. Protein sequence: CASSPKGLATVNEQFF. The genes are TRBV18 and TRBJ2-1; TRBD2 agrees at 8 bases. CDR1 is KGHSH and CDR2 is LQKENI in the germline V gene. The junction had 10 bases not matched to a gene; V was cut back by 2 bases and J by 7 bases. The CDR3 loop spans 16 amino acids.

The rearrangement links TRBV15 to TRBJ2-7; TRBD1 matches 8 bases. The V segment lost 3 bases and the J segment 6 bases; nucleotides outside the gene matches: 4. CDR3 length: 13 amino acids. Germline CDR1 reads LNHNV; CDR2 reads YYDKDF (reference sequence). The CDR3 DNA reads TGTGCCACCAGCAGTAACAGGGGGGTCGAGCAGTACTTC. This codes for CATSSNRGVEQYF.

The CDR3 is CASSLTGLAGVRPYEQYF. In DNA, the CDR3 is TGTGCCAGCAGTTTAACGGGACTAGCGGGAGTGAGGCCCTACGAGCAGTACTTC. The rearrangement joins TRBV27 to TRBJ2-7, with 14 nucleotides matching TRBD2. V shed 2 bases, J shed 2 bases, and the junction held 8 bases outside the gene matches. Looked up from germline, CDR1 is MNHEY and CDR2 is SMNVEV (reference sequence). This CDR3 contains 18 residues.

On this clone: Other nucleotide sequences in the sample specify the same CDR3. The V call is TRBV5-1, the J call TRBJ1-2; a possible D gene is TRBD1 (5 bases). The CDR3 totals 13 residues. CDR1 SGHRS and CDR2 YFSETQ come from the germline V gene. V was clipped by 1 base and J by 4 bases, with 8 bases between them. The CDR3 is CASSLQGGYGYTF. CDR3 nucleotide sequence: TGCGCCAGCAGCTTGCAGGGAGGCTATGGCTACACCTTC. The full variable domain, with the rest looked up from reference TRBV5-1 and TRBJ1-2, is KAGVTQTPRYLIKTRGQQVTLSCSPISGHRSVSWYQQTPGQGLQFLFEYFSETQRNKGNFPGRFSGRQFSNSRSEMNVSTLELGDSALYLCASSLQGGYGYTFGSGTRLTVV.